A single T cell receptor beta chain is shown here with its context. TCRdb keeps only in-frame clones here, not all; method: immunoSEQ multiplex PCR. The sample lists about 240,000 clones, approximately 80% seen once, with approximately 10% in the top ten. These data are taken from a study of blood T cell repertoires in COVID-19. V was clipped by 4 bases and J by 5 bases; unmatched bases: 6. The CDR3 totals 13 residues. Per the germline V gene, CDR1 is SGHRS and CDR2 is YFSETQ. The source is an elderly woman with acute or convalescent COVID-19. The sample comprised peripheral blood. The chain links TRBV5-1 to TRBJ2-7; 7 bases match TRBD2. The CDR3: CASSPRTSDEQYF. The CDR3 DNA follows: TGCGCCAGCAGCCCCCGGACTAGTGACGAGCAGTACTTC.